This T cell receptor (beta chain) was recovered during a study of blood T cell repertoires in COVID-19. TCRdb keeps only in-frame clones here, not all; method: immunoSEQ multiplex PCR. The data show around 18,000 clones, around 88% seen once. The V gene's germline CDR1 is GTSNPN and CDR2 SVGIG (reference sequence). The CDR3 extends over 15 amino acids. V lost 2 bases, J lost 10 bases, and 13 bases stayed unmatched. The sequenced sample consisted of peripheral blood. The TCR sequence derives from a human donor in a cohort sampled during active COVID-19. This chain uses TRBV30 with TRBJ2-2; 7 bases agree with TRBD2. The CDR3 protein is CAWSRRSGGLSELFF. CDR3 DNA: TGTGCCTGGAGTCGAAGGTCGGGGGGACTTTCGGAGCTGTTTTTT.